Here is one TCR beta chain with its context. No count is logged; frequency rates this clonotype as medium-sized (0.01 to 0.1%). No antigen is known for it. TRB amplification used around 250 ng of peripheral blood genomic DNA, tens of thousands of genome equivalents, per sample. To amplify TRB rearrangements, a touch-down multiplex PCR protocol was run with the TRB-A and TRB-B primer pools combined in a single tube. Illumina adapters and sample indices were added to the amplicons through two consecutive PCR reactions using Phusion HS II polymerase. After gel purification with the NucleoSpin Gel and PCR Clean-up kit, the amplicons were quantified by Qubit and checked for quality on an Agilent 2100 Bioanalyzer. Libraries were sequenced on an Illumina MiSeq using 600-cycle, single-indexed, paired-end runs. As for the authors' bioinformatics: MiXCR version 2.1.12 with the default MiXCR reference library was used to align and assemble TRB reads. A clone was defined by each unique CDR3 nucleotide sequence, and the analysis included only productive sequences with two or more reads. To assess repertoire diversity, an R script computed alpha-parameterized diversity profiles (alpha 0 to 5), which included the Shannon (alpha 1) and Simpson (alpha 2) indices. The tcR package was used to compute combinatorial TRB VJ usage, and cohorts were compared on this usage by principal component analysis with ade4. TCRbeta CDR3s were clustered with GLIPH on cohort pairs matched by age and read depth, and cluster frequencies were compared by Wilcoxon test. TCRdb reprocessed the reads, so every CDR3 protein sequence counts as one entry and DNA is not shown. Clone size and V and J calls follow TCRdb, not the original study. The sample table records around 2,600 distinct CDR3 sequences. The ten largest clones take up less than 14% of the sample.

In the germline V gene, CDR1 corresponds to SGHVS and CDR2 to FNYEAQ. The CDR3 holds 15 amino acids from the cysteine to the phenylalanine. The nucleotide record is missing. The source of the sample is a study of T cell clusters in autoimmune cytopenias (dated by TCRdb to between 2018 and 2021). Regarding the complete study: Per sample, TRB sequencing gave a median depth of about 52,000 reads and a median of approximately 2,400 distinct TRB clonotypes. Peripheral blood TRB and IGH repertoires were sequenced in autoimmune cytopenia patients at active disease and during treatment follow-up, alongside healthy, CLL and autoimmune hepatitis controls. The study aimed to test whether autoimmune cytopenia patients carry a disease-specific immune repertoire signature usable as a blood-based biomarker. The study at large found these results: Compared with active autoimmune hepatitis patients, healthy donors had almost three times as many exclusive TRB clusters, a finding consistent with an autoimmunity-wide signature. The T cell clusters were defined only in silico, and the functional role of the clusters was left to be validated experimentally. The TRB repertoire shifts, including less even repertoires in secondary cytopenia and CLL, mostly reflected lymphoma bias and not autoimmunity. In the comparison of secondary cytopenia with CLL, no cluster-lack signature showed up, apparently because the dominant lymphoma-associated repertoire masked the signature. The GLIPH analysis suggested a lack of physiological T cell clusters in primary autoimmune cytopenia patients, since around 56 clusters were exclusive to healthy donors whereas 15 to 20 were exclusive to patients.

This clonotype originated in a human donor with an autoimmune cytopenia or autoimmune hepatitis (not recorded which). The sample taken for sequencing was peripheral blood. The rearranged segments are TRBV7-6 and TRBJ2-3; the D call of TRBD1 rests on TCRdb alone, since no DNA is present to check it. The CDR3 region: CASSPGAGIRDTQYF. The CDR3, completed at both ends by the reference TRBV7-6 and TRBJ2-3 genes, gives the full variable domain GAGVSQSPRYKVTKRGQDVALRCDPISGHVSLYWYRQALGQGPEFLTYFNYEAQQDKSGLPNDRFSAERPEGSISTLTIQRTEQRDSAMYRCASSPGAGIRDTQYFGPGTRLTVL.